The 32 T cell receptor beta chains below were found in one sample sequenced in a study of T cell changes during pregnancy in multiple sclerosis. Produced via immunoSEQ multiplex PCR; TCRdb's table is partial and in-frame only. The table lists more than 15,000 clones, approximately 86% of them singletons. This sample comprised CD8+ T cells from peripheral blood mononuclear cells, obtained after pregnancy. The receptors shown here come from a female donor in good health, enrolled as a control in a pregnancy study.

This rearrangement joins TRBV7-9 to TRBJ1-6, with 9 bases identical to TRBD1. The germline V gene has CDR1 SEHNR and CDR2 FQNEAQ (reference sequence). Trimming removed 5 bases from V and 7 bases from J; junction bases left unmatched: 6. The CDR3 loop spans 15 amino acids. CDR3 residues: CASSPPGQGNSPLHF. The DNA of the CDR3 is TGTGCCAGCAGCCCCCCGGGACAGGGAAATTCACCCCTCCACTTT.

By share of the sample, this clone is medium-sized (0.01 to 0.1%). The V call is TRBV6-5, the J call TRBJ2-7; a possible D gene is TRBD1 (5 bases). The CDR3 totals 13 residues. CDR1 MNHEY and CDR2 SVGAGI come from the germline V gene. V was cut by 5 bases and J by 6 bases, with 14 bases left in between. CDR3 region: CASSGQGKVEQYF. CDR3 sequence (DNA): TGTGCCAGCAGTGGGCAGGGCAAAGTCGAGCAGTACTTC.

A few counts support this clone. This chain uses TRBV6-1 with TRBJ1-5, with TRBD1 matching over 7 bases. The CDR3 is 14 residues long. The J segment lost 2 bases and the V segment lost 10 bases, leaving 8 bases of the junction unmatched. From germline, CDR1 is MNHNS and CDR2 SASEGT. DNA of the CDR3: TGTGCCACCGAAACAGGGGAGGGCAATCAGCCCCAGCATTTT. As protein: CATETGEGNQPQHF.

As DNA, the CDR3 is TGTGCCAGCAGCTTGGCGTCGGGGGAAAACATTCAGTACTTC. The encoded protein is CASSLASGENIQYF. V is TRBV5-8 and J is TRBJ2-4; D might be TRBD2 (6 bases). CDR1 is SGHTS and CDR2 is YDEGEE in the germline V gene. The CDR3 extends over 14 amino acids. V lost 0 bases and J lost 5, with 9 bases in between.

J is TRBJ1-1 and V is TRBV25-1; TRBD1 aligns across 7 bases. From germline, CDR1 is MGHDK and CDR2 SYGVNS. V was pared by 3 bases and J by 5 bases, with 3 bases of the junction left unmatched. The CDR3 contains 13 residues. DNA for the CDR3: TGTGCCAGCAGTGAGGCAGGGGGTACTGAAGCTTTCTTT. Its protein product is CASSEAGGTEAFF.

The chain couples TRBV10-2 to TRBJ2-1; no clear D gene. From germline, CDR1 is WSHSY and CDR2 SAAADI. V gave up 4 bases and J gave up 6 bases, with 10 bases separating them. The CDR3 covers 13 residues. The CDR3 sequence is CASSATPTNEQFF. Here the CDR3 DNA reads TGCGCCAGCAGTGCTACTCCTACCAATGAGCAGTTCTTC.

The V and J genes are TRBV13 and TRBJ1-2; 8 bases agree with TRBD1. The ends lost 8 bases at V and 3 bases at J; junction bases unmatched: 17. The CDR3 runs 17 residues. Per the germline V gene, CDR1 is PRHDT and CDR2 is FYEKMQ (reference sequence). The CDR3 protein is CASRLLAGGAMDYGYTF. CDR3 in DNA: TGTGCCAGCCGCCTCCTGGCAGGGGGCGCGATGGACTATGGCTACACCTTC.

The chain employs TRBV13 and TRBJ1-1; 8 bases agree with TRBD1. The CDR3 has 15 residues. J lost 11 bases, V lost 5 bases, and 16 bases had no gene match. CDR1 and CDR2 from the germline V gene are PRHDT and FYEKMQ (reference sequence). The DNA of the CDR3 is TGTGCCAGCAGCCCTCCGGGGACAGGTCCTTATGGGGCTTTCTTT. Protein product: CASSPPGTGPYGAFF.

This chain's CDR3 is CASIQGEAFF. In DNA, the CDR3 is TGTGCCAGTATTCAGGGGGAAGCTTTCTTT. The J gene is TRBJ1-1, the V gene TRBV19; TRBD1 might be the D (6 bases). This CDR3 spans 10 amino acids. Germline V gene data show CDR1 as LNHDA and CDR2 as SQIVND (reference sequence). V lost 7 bases, J lost 8 bases, and 8 bases lay in between.

The rearrangement links TRBV29-1 to TRBJ1-1; perhaps TRBD1 as D (6 bases). The CDR3 spans 15 residues. Germline V lookup: CDR1 SQVTM, CDR2 ANQGSEA. The V end lost 7 bases, the J end lost 3 bases, and 21 bases lay between the germline ends. CDR3 nucleotides: TGCAGCGCGGGGGGGCCAGGAAATAAAGACACTGAAGCTTTCTTT. Translating it yields CSAGGPGNKDTEAFF.

The chain links TRBV5-6 to TRBJ1-1; TRBD1 matches at 8 bases. V lost 6 bases, J lost 10 bases, and 8 bases stayed unmatched. CDR3 size: 12 residues. Germline V gene sequence: CDR1 SGHDT, CDR2 YYEEEE. CDR3 in amino acids: CASTEGGQAAFF. The CDR3 DNA is TGTGCCAGCACCGAGGGGGGACAGGCAGCTTTCTTT. The full variable domain, with the rest looked up from reference TRBV5-6 and TRBJ1-1, is DAGVTQSPTHLIKTRGQQVTLRCSPKSGHDTVSWYQQALGQGPQFIFQYYEEEERQRGNFPDRFSGHQFPNYSSELNVNALLLGDSALYLCASTEGGQAAFFGQGTRLTVV.

The chain uses TRBV7-9 and TRBJ2-7; 8 bases agree with TRBD2. J gave up 0 bases and V 5 bases, and 6 bases lay outside the gene matches. Germline V gene data show CDR1 as SEHNR and CDR2 as FQNEAQ (reference sequence). This CDR3 comprises 15 residues. Here the CDR3 DNA reads TGTGCCAGCAGCCCCAGCGGGAGTAGCTCCTACGAGCAGTACTTC. This gives the protein CASSPSGSSSYEQYF.

This sequence joins TRBV5-4 and TRBJ2-1, with D unclear. This CDR3 has 15 residues. The V gene lost 1 base and the J gene lost 8 bases, with 16 bases spanning the gap. Germline CDR1 reads SGHNT; CDR2 reads YYREEE (reference sequence). This CDR3 reads CASSLLGSSSDEQFF. CDR3 nucleotides: TGTGCCAGCAGCTTGTTGGGCAGCTCCTCGGATGAGCAGTTCTTC.

About this clone itself: The sample contains more than one DNA sequence encoding this CDR3. The chain couples TRBV9 to TRBJ2-1; D may be TRBD2 (5 bases). Deletions cut 3 bases from V and 0 bases from J, with 7 bases between. Germline CDR1 SGDLS, CDR2 YYNGEE. This CDR3 is 14 amino acids long. CDR3 loop: CASSGTGSYNEQFF. As DNA, the CDR3 is TGTGCCAGCAGCGGGACTGGCTCCTACAATGAGCAGTTCTTC.

This clone was seen only once. This chain's CDR3 is CATGQYSNQPQHF. Written as DNA, the CDR3 is TGTGCCACCGGACAGTATAGCAATCAGCCCCAGCATTTT. The chain recombines TRBV10-3 with TRBJ1-5, with D possibly matching TRBD1 (6 bases). V lost 10 bases and J lost 0, with 10 bases in between. The CDR3 is 13 residues long. Looked up from germline, CDR1 is ENHRY and CDR2 is SYGVKD.

The rearrangement joins TRBV6-1 to TRBJ2-7; 9 bases match TRBD1. The CDR3 length is 14 residues. Germline trimming cut 4 bases from V and 1 base from J; bases unmatched to any gene: 2. Per germline, CDR1 MNHNS and CDR2 SASEGT. The CDR3 coding sequence is TGTGCCAGCAGTGGGACAGGGGCATCCTACGAGCAGTACTTC. Amino acid sequence: CASSGTGASYEQYF.

This chain uses TRBV7-9 with TRBJ2-1, with TRBD2 identical over 10 bases. Per the germline V gene, CDR1 is SEHNR and CDR2 is FQNEAQ (reference sequence). The J segment lost 6 bases and the V segment lost 5 bases, leaving 7 bases of the junction unmatched. The CDR3 runs to 15 residues. The CDR3 is CASSPGLAALNEQFF. Written as DNA, the CDR3 is TGTGCCAGCAGCCCAGGACTAGCGGCCCTCAATGAGCAGTTCTTC.

CDR3 nucleotides: TGTGCCACCAGCAGGACCCGGGACAGGGGCAGGAATGAGCAGTTCTTC. Translation gives CATSRTRDRGRNEQFF. The chain is built from TRBV15 and TRBJ2-1; 10 bases are shared with TRBD1. This CDR3 region has 16 residues. From germline, CDR1 is LNHNV and CDR2 YYDKDF (reference sequence). With V trimmed by 3 bases and J by 7 bases, 9 bases remained unmatched.

CDR3 sequence reads: CASSFGAATEAFF. The CDR3 DNA reads TGTGCCAGCAGCTTTGGGGCAGCCACTGAAGCTTTCTTT. The chain uses TRBV7-2 and TRBJ1-1; D perhaps matches TRBD1 (5 bases). Germline V CDR1 and CDR2: SGHTA, FQGNSA. The CDR3 contains 13 residues. The V end was cut by 3 bases, the J end by 4 bases, with 9 bases between.

The chain links TRBV9 to TRBJ1-2, with 8 bases matching TRBD1. Germline V CDR1 and CDR2: SGDLS, YYNGEE. This CDR3 contains 14 residues. After removal of 0 bases from V and 8 bases from J, the junction contained 6 bases not matched to a gene. CDR3 DNA sequence: TGTGCCAGCAGCGTAGATGGACAGGGCAACGGCTACACCTTC. Its translation: CASSVDGQGNGYTF.

This chain joins TRBV5-8 and TRBJ2-1, with D possibly being TRBD2 (6 bases). Trimming stripped 4 bases from V and 8 bases from J, with 19 bases between. The CDR3 spans 15 residues. Germline V lookup: CDR1 SGHTS, CDR2 YDEGEE. The CDR3 bases are TGTGCCAGCAGCCCCTACTTAGGGACTGGGGATGAGCAGTTCTTC. Protein product: CASSPYLGTGDEQFF.

CDR3: CASSGTGGTDTQYF. The CDR3 coding sequence is TGTGCCAGCAGTGGGACAGGGGGCACAGATACGCAGTATTTT. The genes are TRBV2 and TRBJ2-3; 9 bases map to TRBD1. Germline V gene lookup returns CDR1 SNHLY and CDR2 FYNNEI. The CDR3 runs to 14 residues. V trimming: 4 bases; J trimming: 1 base; junction bases outside the gene matches: 0.

V and J are TRBV27 and TRBJ2-7; possibly TRBD1 for D (6 bases). CDR1 MNHEY and CDR2 SMNVEV come from the germline V gene (reference sequence). This CDR3 is built from 16 residues. V was shortened by 5 bases and J by 2 bases, with 19 bases between the two germline ends. The CDR3 DNA reads as TGTGCCAGCAGTCCACCCGGGACACCGATTCCCTACGAGCAGTACTTC. Its translation: CASSPPGTPIPYEQYF.

The chain carries TRBV27 and TRBJ1-6; D call uncertain. Trimming took off 3 bases at V and 7 bases at J, with 10 bases between the two ends. Germline loops: CDR1 MNHEY, CDR2 SMNVEV (reference sequence). There are 14 residues in the CDR3. The CDR3 here is CASSFGVENSPLHF. CDR3 coding DNA: TGTGCCAGCAGTTTCGGGGTGGAGAATTCACCCCTCCACTTT.

This clone was picked up a small number of times. The chain employs TRBV10-3 and TRBJ2-2; 11 positions match TRBD2. With V trimmed by 7 bases and J by 3 bases, 4 bases remained unmatched. The CDR3 is 15 amino acids. CDR1 is ENHRY, CDR2 SYGVKD, per germline. DNA for the CDR3: TGTGCCATCATGGCGACTAGCGGGGACACCGGGGAGCTGTTTTTT. Translated, it gives CAIMATSGDTGELFF.

The CDR3 loop is CASSRPSAGDTDTQYF. The CDR3 region has the DNA TGTGCCAGCAGCCGCCCCTCAGCGGGGGACACAGATACGCAGTATTTT. V is TRBV4-2 and J is TRBJ2-3; 8 nucleotides line up with TRBD2. Trimming cost V 4 bases and J 2 bases; bases outside gene matches: 8. The CDR3 contains 16 residues. The V gene's germline CDR1 is LGHNA and CDR2 YNFKEQ.

This clone showed up just once. This chain uses TRBV5-1 with TRBJ1-2; possible D gene TRBD1, 5 bases. Germline V gives CDR1 SGHRS, CDR2 YFSETQ. V lost 1 base to trimming and J lost 6 bases, with 13 bases between them. The CDR3 runs 14 residues. Here the CDR3 DNA reads TGCGCCAGCAGCTTGCAACGCCGGGGGGATGGCTACACCTTC. Amino acid sequence: CASSLQRRGDGYTF.

The CDR3 DNA reads as TGTGCCAGCAGCCCCCCCGGGAAGAATGAGCAGTTCTTC. Translated: CASSPPGKNEQFF. The chain uses TRBV6-1 and TRBJ2-1; D may be TRBD2 (5 bases). CDR1 MNHNS and CDR2 SASEGT come from the germline V gene. V was shortened by 6 bases and J by 7 bases, with 13 bases between the two germline ends. There are 13 residues in the CDR3.

V gene TRBV23-1 combines with J gene TRBJ1-1, with no clear D. Being an ORF, TRBV23-1 has a function that is uncertain. The CDR3 has 14 amino acids. V lost 1 base and J lost 4, with 10 bases in between. CDR3 nucleotide sequence: TGCGCCAGCAGTCAATATCGGGGTCCCACTGAAGCTTTCTTT. It encodes CASSQYRGPTEAFF.

This chain connects TRBV10-3 to TRBJ2-7; 8 positions match TRBD2. The CDR3 loop spans 15 amino acids. From germline, CDR1 is ENHRY and CDR2 SYGVKD. Losses at the gene ends were 4 bases for V and 5 bases for J; bases not matched to a gene: 10. CDR3 coding DNA: TGTGCCATCAGTGGCGCTAGCGGGCCTCCCGACGAGCAGTACTTC. It specifies CAISGASGPPDEQYF.

Here the CDR3 reads CSVTSGSWYEQYF. The CDR3 DNA reads TGCAGCGTGACTAGCGGGAGTTGGTACGAGCAGTACTTC. The V gene is TRBV29-1, the J gene TRBJ2-7, with TRBD2 matching 12 bases. V was pared by 6 bases and J by 4 bases, with 4 bases of the junction left unmatched. Germline CDR1 SQVTM, CDR2 ANQGSEA. The CDR3 extends over 13 amino acids.

The V call is TRBV6-5, the J call TRBJ2-7; a weak D match, TRBD1 (6 bases). The V end lost 6 bases, the J end lost 4 bases, and 19 bases lay between the germline ends. The CDR3 is made up of 15 amino acids. Germline values: CDR1 MNHEY, CDR2 SVGAGI. This chain's CDR3 is CASSLQGLGSYEQYF. CDR3 nucleotide sequence: TGTGCCAGCAGCCTACAGGGTTTAGGTTCGTACGAGCAGTACTTC.